In its sample, the clone carrying this T cell receptor (beta chain) was seen a few times. The antigen is unknown. Germline CDR1 is MGHRA and CDR2 is YSYEKL. V lost 0 bases and J 8 bases, leaving 13 bases between the germline ends. The CDR3 is 15 residues long. A single record per CDR3 protein comes from TCRdb applying MiXCR to the reads. Of a few hundred thousand distinct CDR3 sequences in the sample, roughly 28% are singletons; the top ten hold roughly 20%. The sample comes from a study of T cell repertoires in cytomegalovirus infection. On the study more broadly: Indications of both CMV infection and matching HLA type were provided by public TCR beta signatures.

General study findings and limits: The ex vivo response was dominated by HLA-C-restricted CMV-specific TCR beta clonotypes.

Specimen: cultured PBMCs, collected from culture after CMV antigen stimulation. This chain connects TRBV4-1 to TRBJ1-4; possibly TRBD1 for D (5 bases). The sequence was collected from a human donor in good health (CMV status not recorded). Some clones in this sample may be carry-over from other donors' samples. CDR3 protein: CASSQDAQGREKLFF. The CDR3, as DNA: TGCGCCAGCAGCCAAGACGCGCAGGGACGCGAAAAACTGTTTTTT.